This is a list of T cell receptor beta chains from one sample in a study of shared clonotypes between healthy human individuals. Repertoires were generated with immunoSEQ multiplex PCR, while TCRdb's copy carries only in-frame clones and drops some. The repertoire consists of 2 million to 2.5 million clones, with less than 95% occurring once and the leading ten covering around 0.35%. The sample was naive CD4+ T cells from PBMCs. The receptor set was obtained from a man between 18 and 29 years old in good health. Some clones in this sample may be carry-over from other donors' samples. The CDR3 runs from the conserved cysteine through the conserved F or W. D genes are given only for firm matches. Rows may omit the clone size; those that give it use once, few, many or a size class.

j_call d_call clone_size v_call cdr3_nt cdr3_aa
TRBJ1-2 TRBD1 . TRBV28 TGTGCCAGCAGCACACCTGCGACAGGGGGCTATGGCTACACCTTC CASSTPATGGYGYTF
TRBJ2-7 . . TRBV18 TGTGCCAGCTCACTGGGACTTCCTCTGGAGCAGTACTTC CASSLGLPLEQYF
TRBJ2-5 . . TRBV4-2 TGTGCCAGCAGCCGCAGAGTGAGGGAAGAGACCCAGTACTTC CASSRRVREETQYF
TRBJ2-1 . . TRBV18 TGTGCCAGCTCAATCACAGGCGACTCCTACAATGAGCAGTTCTTC CASSITGDSYNEQFF
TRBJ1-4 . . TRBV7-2 TGTGCCAGCAGCTTCAGTAGGGAAAAACTGTTTTTT CASSFSREKLFF
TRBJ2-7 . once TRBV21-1 TGTGCCAGCAGCAAAGCGCGCGGTTCGCCCTACGAGCAGTACTTC CASSKARGSPYEQYF
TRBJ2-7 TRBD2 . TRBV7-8 TGTGCCAGCAGCTTAGTTACTAGCGGATCCTACGAGCAGTACTTC CASSLVTSGSYEQYF
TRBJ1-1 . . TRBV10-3 TGTGCCATCAGGAATCCCCCGGCAGGGGCGGTTGAAGCTTTCTTT CAIRNPPAGAVEAFF
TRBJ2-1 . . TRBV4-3 TGCGCCAGCAGCCAAGTGTCGGGGACATTCTCCTACAATGAGCAGTTCTTC CASSQVSGTFSYNEQFF
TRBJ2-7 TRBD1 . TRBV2 TGTGCCAGCAGCTCCGGGACAGGGGTAAACTACGAGCAGTACTTC CASSSGTGVNYEQYF
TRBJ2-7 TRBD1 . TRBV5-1 TGCGCCAGCAGCCTTGGTGGACAGGACTTCTACGAGCAGTACTTC CASSLGGQDFYEQYF
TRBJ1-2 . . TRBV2 TGTGCCAGCAGGGGGGACACCAACTATGGCTACACCTTC CASRGDTNYGYTF
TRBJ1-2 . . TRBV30 TGTGCCTGGAGTGGCCCCCGGGGCTACACCTTC CAWSGPRGYTF
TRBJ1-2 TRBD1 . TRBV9 TGTGCCAGCAGCTTCGGGACAGGCTGGGGGAACTATGGCTACACCTTC CASSFGTGWGNYGYTF
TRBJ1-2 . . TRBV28 TGTGCCAGCAGACCCCCCGGGGGCAACTACACCTTC CASRPPGGNYTF
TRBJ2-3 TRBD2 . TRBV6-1 TGTGCCGGTTTAGCGGGAGGGACAGATACGCAGTATTTT CAGLAGGTDTQYF
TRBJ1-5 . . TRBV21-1 TGTGCCAGCACGCCCATCCATCAGCCCCAGCATTTT CASTPIHQPQHF
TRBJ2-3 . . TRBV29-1 TGCAGCGTTGAAGGCAGGCTCACAGATACGCAGTATTTT CSVEGRLTDTQYF
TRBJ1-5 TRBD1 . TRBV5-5 TGTGCCAGCAGCCTCGAGGGACAGGGTAACAGCAATCAGCCCCAGCATTTT CASSLEGQGNSNQPQHF
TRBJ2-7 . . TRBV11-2 TGTGCCAGCAGCTTGGCATCGACGGGACGTACACTGTACGAGCAGTACTTC CASSLASTGRTLYEQYF
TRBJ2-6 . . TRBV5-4 TGTGCCAGCACTTGGGGGTTGGCCTTGGGGGGGGCCAACGTCCTGACTTTC CASTWGLALGGANVLTF
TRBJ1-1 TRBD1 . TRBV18 TGTGCCAGCTCACCGGACAGGGACACTGAAGCTTTCTTT CASSPDRDTEAFF
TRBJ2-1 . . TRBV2 TGTGCCAGCCAGTTCGGGGGTGGGTGGGTGAATGAGCAGTTCTTC CASQFGGGWVNEQFF
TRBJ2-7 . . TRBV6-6 TGTGCCAGCAGCGGTGACAGGAACCCCTACGAGCAGTACTTC CASSGDRNPYEQYF
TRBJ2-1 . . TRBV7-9 TGTGCCAGCAGCTCCTATATCCGGGACCCACTGTACAATGAGCAGTTCTTC CASSSYIRDPLYNEQFF
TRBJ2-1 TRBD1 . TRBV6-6 TGTGCCAGCAGTTACTCTGGGACAGGGTACAATGAGCAGTTCTTC CASSYSGTGYNEQFF
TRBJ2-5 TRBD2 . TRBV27 TGTGCCAGCAGTTTATCTCCTAGCGGGGCCTTAGGAGAGACCCAGTACTTC CASSLSPSGALGETQYF
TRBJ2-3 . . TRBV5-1 TGCGCCAGCCGCTGGGCAACCGGGGGAGATACGCAGTATTTT CASRWATGGDTQYF
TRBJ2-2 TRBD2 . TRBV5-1 TGCGCCAGCAGCTTTCTAGCGGGAGTGTCCGGGGAGCTGTTTTTT CASSFLAGVSGELFF
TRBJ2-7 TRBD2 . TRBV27 TGTGCCAGCGCCCACGGGTGGGTTGGCGGGAGCGAAAACGAGCAGTACTTC CASAHGWVGGSENEQYF
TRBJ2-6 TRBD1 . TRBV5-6 TGTGCCAGCAGCTTGTCAGTCACAGGGGCTGGGGCCAACGTCCTGACTTTC CASSLSVTGAGANVLTF
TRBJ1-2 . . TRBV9 TGTGCCAGCAGCGCCGGCACCCAGCTCCTCTATGGCTACACCTTC CASSAGTQLLYGYTF
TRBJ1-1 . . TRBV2 TGTGCCAGCAGGGTAGACAGATTGAACACTGAAGCTTTCTTT CASRVDRLNTEAFF
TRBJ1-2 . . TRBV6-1 TGTGCCAGCAGACAACAGACAGCCGTTAACTATGGCTACACCTTC CASRQQTAVNYGYTF
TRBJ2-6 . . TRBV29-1 TGCAGCGTTGAGGCCGGTGACTCTGGGGCCAACGTCCTGACTTTC CSVEAGDSGANVLTF
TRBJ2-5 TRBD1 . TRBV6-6 TGTGCCAGCAGTAACGACAGGGGGCTGAGGGAGACCCAGTACTTC CASSNDRGLRETQYF
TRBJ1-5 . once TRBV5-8 TGTGCCAGCAGCGGGTGGTCCCCTGGGAGCAATCAGCCCCAGCATTTT CASSGWSPGSNQPQHF
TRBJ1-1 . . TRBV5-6 TGTGCCAGCAGCTTGGTGCCCCTCACTGAAGCTTTCTTT CASSLVPLTEAFF
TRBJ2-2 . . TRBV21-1 TGTGCCAGCAGCAAAGTAGAGGCAACCGGGGAGCTGTTTTTT CASSKVEATGELFF
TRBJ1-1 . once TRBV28 TGTGCCAGTACACCCCGAGGCACTGAAGCTTTCTTT CASTPRGTEAFF
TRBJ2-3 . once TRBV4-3 TGCGCCAGCAGCCGGGCTCTTTACACAGATACGCAGTATTTT CASSRALYTDTQYF
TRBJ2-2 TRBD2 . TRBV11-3 TGTGCCAGCAGCCCGGGAACCGGGACTAGCGGGAGGAACACCGGGGAGCTGTTTTTT CASSPGTGTSGRNTGELFF
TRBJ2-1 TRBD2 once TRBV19 TGTGCCAGTAGGCTAGCGGGAGTTCAGAATGAGCAGTTCTTC CASRLAGVQNEQFF
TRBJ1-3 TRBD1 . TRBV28 TGTGCCAGCAGTTCCGCGGGACAGCTCTTCTCTGGAAACACCATATATTTT CASSSAGQLFSGNTIYF
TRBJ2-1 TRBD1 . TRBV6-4 TGTGCCAGCAGCGGGACAGGGGGTTACAATGAGCAGTTCTTC CASSGTGGYNEQFF
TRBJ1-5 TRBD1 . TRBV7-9 TGTGCCAGCAGCTTGGGACAGGGACGTACTCAGCCCCAGCATTTT CASSLGQGRTQPQHF
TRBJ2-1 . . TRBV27 TGTGCCAGCAGTTTATATGCGGAGGATTACAATGAGCAGTTCTTC CASSLYAEDYNEQFF
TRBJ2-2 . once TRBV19 TGTGCCAGTACCCCACGGCCGACAGCGAACACCGGGGAGCTGTTTTTT CASTPRPTANTGELFF
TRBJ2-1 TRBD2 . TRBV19 TGTGCCAGTAGTAACGCGGGAGGGCAACGTGAGCAGTTCTTC CASSNAGGQREQFF
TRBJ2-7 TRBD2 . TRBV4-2 TGTGCCAGCAGCCAAGATCCGGTGGGCGGGAGCTCATCCTACGAGCAGTACTTC CASSQDPVGGSSSYEQYF
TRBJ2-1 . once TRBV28 TGTGCCAGCAGCCCTGGATACTCACCGGGACTGAGCTACAATGAGCAGTTCTTC CASSPGYSPGLSYNEQFF
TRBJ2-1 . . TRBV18 TGTGCCAGCTCACCAGCGGGATCCGATAGTGAGCAGTTCTTC CASSPAGSDSEQFF
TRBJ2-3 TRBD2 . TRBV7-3 TGTGCCAGCAGCCCGCTAGCGGGAGAAGCCACAGATACGCAGTATTTT CASSPLAGEATDTQYF
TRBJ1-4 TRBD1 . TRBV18 TGTGCCAGCTCACCATTTGGCACAGGGGCTGAAAAACTGTTTTTT CASSPFGTGAEKLFF
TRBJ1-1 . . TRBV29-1 TGCAGCGTTGAAGCCCGAGGCAGGGGTGACACTGAAGCTTTCTTT CSVEARGRGDTEAFF
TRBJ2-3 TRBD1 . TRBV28 TGTGCCAGCACTATCCAGACGACAGGGATCCTCACAGATACGCAGTATTTT CASTIQTTGILTDTQYF
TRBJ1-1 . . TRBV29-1 TGCAGCGTTGATAGAGGGGGGTCGGAAGCTTTCTTT CSVDRGGSEAFF
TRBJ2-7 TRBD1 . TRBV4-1 TGCGCCAGCAGCCAGAACAGGGGAAACTACGAGCAGTACTTC CASSQNRGNYEQYF
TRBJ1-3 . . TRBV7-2 TGTGCCAGCAGCGCCAGTAGTGGGGACACCATATATTTT CASSASSGDTIYF
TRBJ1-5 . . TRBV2 TGTGCCAGCTCTAGGGGGTCTAATAGCAATCAGCCCCAGCATTTT CASSRGSNSNQPQHF